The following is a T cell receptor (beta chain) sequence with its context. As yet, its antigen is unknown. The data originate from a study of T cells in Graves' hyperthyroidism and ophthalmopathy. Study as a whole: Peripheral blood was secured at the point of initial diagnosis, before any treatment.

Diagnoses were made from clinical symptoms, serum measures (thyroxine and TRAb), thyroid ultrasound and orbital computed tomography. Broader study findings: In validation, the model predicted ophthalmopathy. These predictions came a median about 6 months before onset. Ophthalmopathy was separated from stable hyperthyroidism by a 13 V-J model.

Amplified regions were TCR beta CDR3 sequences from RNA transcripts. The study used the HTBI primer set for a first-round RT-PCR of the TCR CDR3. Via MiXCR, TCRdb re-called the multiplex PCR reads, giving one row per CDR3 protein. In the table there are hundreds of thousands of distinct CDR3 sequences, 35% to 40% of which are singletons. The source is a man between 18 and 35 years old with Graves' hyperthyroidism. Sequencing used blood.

CDR3 nucleotides: TGTGCCAGCAGGTCCATTCCTTCCTACGAGCAGTACTTC. As protein: CASRSIPSYEQYF. The V call is TRBV12-3 or TRBV12-4, the J call TRBJ2-7; no definite D call. There are 13 residues in the CDR3. Trimming removed 6 bases from V and 1 base from J, with 10 bases in between.